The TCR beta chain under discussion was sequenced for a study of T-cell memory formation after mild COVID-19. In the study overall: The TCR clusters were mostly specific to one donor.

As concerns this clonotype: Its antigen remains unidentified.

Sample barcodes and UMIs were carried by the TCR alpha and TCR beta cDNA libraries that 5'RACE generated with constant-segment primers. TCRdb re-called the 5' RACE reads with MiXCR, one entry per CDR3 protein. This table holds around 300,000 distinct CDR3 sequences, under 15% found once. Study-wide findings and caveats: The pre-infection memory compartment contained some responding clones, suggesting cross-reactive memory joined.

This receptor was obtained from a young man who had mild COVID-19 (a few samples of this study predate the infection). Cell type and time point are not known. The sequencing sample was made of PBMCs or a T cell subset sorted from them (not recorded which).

CDR3 protein: CASSQGSGGPYQETQYF. CDR3 bases: TGCGCCAGCAGTCAAGGTAGCGGGGGGCCGTACCAAGAGACCCAGTACTTC. The V gene is TRBV23-1, the J gene TRBJ2-5; 10 nucleotides match TRBD2. TRBV23-1 is an open reading frame whose function is uncertain. This CDR3 contains 17 residues. Unmatched junction bases numbered 6, after V lost 2 bases and J lost 0 bases.